The 29 T cell receptor beta chains given below trace back to one sample, sequenced in a study of shared clonotypes between healthy human individuals. Here immunoSEQ multiplex PCR was the method, and the copy in TCRdb shows in-frame clones only, minus some. The sample carries fewer than 800,000 clones, around 92% recorded once. Selected positively for CCR7 and CD45RO-negative, naive CD8 cells excluded terminally differentiated effector memory CD45RA+ cells. The sample consisted of naive CD8+ T cells sorted from blood. Receptor source: a man aged 30 to 39 in good health.

This sequence joins TRBV14 and TRBJ2-7; D gene ambiguous. Germline CDR1 SGHDN, CDR2 FVKESK. The CDR3 totals 14 residues. Trimming stripped 2 bases from V and 4 bases from J, with 12 bases between. Here the CDR3 DNA reads TGTGCCAGCAGCCAACTTCTGGGCGCGTACGAGCAGTACTTC. Translating gives CASSQLLGAYEQYF.

The rearrangement links TRBV7-9 to TRBJ1-2; D not certain. The CDR3 sequence is 15 residues long. The V and J ends lost 5 bases and 0 bases respectively, with 13 bases between them. The germline gives CDR1 SEHNR, CDR2 FQNEAQ (reference sequence). For the CDR3, the DNA is TGTGCCAGCAGCCGTTCGAACAGAGCTAACTATGGCTACACCTTC. Its protein product is CASSRSNRANYGYTF.

The gene calls are TRBV19 and TRBJ1-1; D gene unclear. Germline V gene lookup returns CDR1 LNHDA and CDR2 SQIVND (reference sequence). The length of the CDR3 is 15 residues. Trimming removed 1 base at V and 0 bases at J, with 9 bases between. CDR3 sequence: CASSIGGGMNTEAFF. In DNA form, the CDR3 reads TGTGCCAGTAGTATAGGGGGAGGAATGAACACTGAAGCTTTCTTT.

The gene calls are TRBV27 and TRBJ2-3, with 7 bases lining up with TRBD2. This CDR3 spans 14 amino acids. The germline CDR1 and CDR2 sequences are MNHEY and SMNVEV (reference sequence). V shed 3 bases and J 2 bases; nucleotides not matched to a gene: 2. CDR3 DNA: TGTGCCAGCAGTTTGCTAGCGGTCACAGATACGCAGTATTTT. Translated, it gives CASSLLAVTDTQYF.

The V and J genes are TRBV7-2 and TRBJ2-5; 13 nucleotides agree with TRBD2. CDR1 SGHTA and CDR2 FQGNSA come from the germline V gene. Trimming at V came to 1 base and at J to 4 bases, leaving 3 bases not matched to a gene. The CDR3 consists of 16 residues. The CDR3 DNA follows: TGTGCCAGCAGCTTAGGTACTAGCGGGAGGGGAGAGACCCAGTACTTC. Translated, it gives CASSLGTSGRGETQYF. The whole variable domain, filled in from reference TRBV7-2 and TRBJ2-5, reads GAGVSQSPSNKVTEKGKDVELRCDPISGHTALYWYRQSLGQGLEFLIYFQGNSAPDKSGLPSDRFSAERTGGSVSTLTIQRTQQEDSAVYLCASSLGTSGRGETQYFGPGTRLLVL.

As concerns this clone: Other DNA sequences in the same sample also yield this CDR3. The V gene is TRBV28, the J gene TRBJ2-1, with D unresolved. CDR3 length: 13 residues. V was pared by 3 bases and J by 6 bases, with 9 bases between. The germline V gene has CDR1 MDHEN and CDR2 SYDVKM. The CDR3 loop is CASSLSGVNEQFF. As DNA, the CDR3 is TGTGCCAGCAGTTTGAGTGGGGTCAATGAGCAGTTCTTC.

Note on this clone: Given a much more abundant clone one base away, this may be a read error. This CDR3 is CASSNNEQFF. The CDR3 nucleotides read TGTGCCAGCAGCAACAATGAGCAGTTCTTC. V usage is TRBV6-6 and J usage is TRBJ2-1; D is unresolved. The V gene's germline CDR1 is MNHNY and CDR2 SVGAGI (reference sequence). V lost 6 bases, J lost 5 bases, and 2 bases lay in between. CDR3 size: 10 residues.

A word on this clone: Other DNA sequences in the same sample also yield this CDR3. V and J are TRBV5-5 and TRBJ2-7; 7 nucleotides align to TRBD1. Germline V lookup: CDR1 SGHKS, CDR2 YYEKEE (reference sequence). This CDR3 has 14 amino acids. V shed 1 base, J shed 0 bases, and the junction held 1 base outside the gene matches. Here the CDR3 DNA reads TGTGCCAGCAGCTTGAGGACAGGCTCCTACGAGCAGTACTTC. Translated: CASSLRTGSYEQYF.

The genes are TRBV28 and TRBJ2-2, with 8 bases identical to TRBD1. Germline V CDR1 and CDR2: MDHEN, SYDVKM. J lost 6 bases, V lost 4 bases, and 7 bases had no gene match. The CDR3 is 15 amino acids. The CDR3 region has the DNA TGTGCCAGCAGTTACCAGGGGGCTAGGGCCGGGGAGCTGTTTTTT. This translates into CASSYQGARAGELFF.

This clone was counted a single time. This rearrangement joins TRBV11-2 to TRBJ2-1; no definite D call. Germline V lookup: CDR1 SGHAT, CDR2 FQNNGV. This CDR3 contains 14 residues. The germline V and J ends were trimmed by 5 bases and 3 bases, with 11 bases remaining between them. Here the CDR3 reads CASSPPSHYNEQFF. CDR3 in DNA: TGTGCCAGCAGCCCCCCCAGCCACTACAATGAGCAGTTCTTC.

The chain couples TRBV28 to TRBJ2-3; D is unresolved. The V end lost 2 bases, the J end lost 8 bases, and 11 bases lay between the germline ends. The CDR3 has 13 amino acids. Germline CDR1 reads MDHEN; CDR2 reads SYDVKM. The CDR3 protein is CASSLRVFSTQYF. CDR3 DNA sequence: TGTGCCAGCAGTTTAAGAGTATTTTCTACGCAGTATTTT.

The chain couples TRBV6-1 to TRBJ2-7, with D possibly being TRBD2 (5 bases). Trimming removed 1 base at V and 0 bases at J, with 13 bases between. The germline V gene has CDR1 MNHNS and CDR2 SASEGT. The CDR3 has 16 residues. Written as DNA, the CDR3 is TGTGCCAGCAGTGAAGGCCCGGGGATTTCCTCCTACGAGCAGTACTTC. Translated, it gives CASSEGPGISSYEQYF.

V and J are TRBV7-2 and TRBJ2-1, with 7 bases that match TRBD1. This CDR3 region has 14 residues. The trim removed 5 bases at V and 8 bases at J, leaving 9 bases unmatched. The germline V gene has CDR1 SGHTA and CDR2 FQGNSA. CDR3 region: CASSPQGRGYEQFF. CDR3 DNA: TGTGCCAGCAGCCCCCAGGGCAGGGGGTATGAGCAGTTCTTC.

This clone has just a few counts. The V call is TRBV5-1, the J call TRBJ2-1; D possibly corresponds to TRBD2 (6 bases). V lost 4 bases and J 10 bases, leaving 15 bases between the germline ends. From germline, CDR1 is SGHRS and CDR2 YFSETQ. This CDR3 contains 13 residues. The CDR3 sequence: CASSPELAHEQFF. CDR3 DNA sequence: TGCGCCAGCAGCCCGGAACTAGCCCACGAGCAGTTCTTC.

The rearrangement links TRBV29-1 to TRBJ2-1, with D maybe TRBD2 (6 bases). The length of the CDR3 is 13 residues. The V gene lost 5 bases and the J gene lost 7 bases, with 15 bases spanning the gap. Germline V gene data show CDR1 as SQVTM and CDR2 as ANQGSEA. The DNA of the CDR3 is TGCAGCGTTCTAGGAGGGACGTTAAATGAGCAGTTCTTC. The encoded protein is CSVLGGTLNEQFF.

This chain links TRBV27 with TRBJ2-1; 7 bases map to TRBD2. Germline V gene sequence: CDR1 MNHEY, CDR2 SMNVEV (reference sequence). The CDR3 has 17 amino acids. Unmatched junction bases numbered 17, after V lost 7 bases and J lost 5 bases. DNA for the CDR3: TGTGCCAGCAATGCGGGGGACGTAGCGGACCCCCACAATGAGCAGTTCTTC. Its protein product is CASNAGDVADPHNEQFF.

This clone was counted a few times. The J gene is TRBJ2-7, the V gene TRBV27, with a weak D call TRBD2 (5 bases). Germline assignment: CDR1 MNHEY and CDR2 SMNVEV (reference sequence). Trimming cost V 4 bases and J 2 bases, with 9 bases left between them. The CDR3 is 13 amino acids. This CDR3 reads CASSYTGTYEQYF. As DNA, the CDR3 is TGTGCCAGCAGTTATACGGGAACCTACGAGCAGTACTTC.

This clone was counted a single time. The rearrangement joins TRBV15 to TRBJ2-7, with D hard to call. The CDR3 extends over 14 amino acids. Trimming cost V 3 bases and J 2 bases, with 11 bases left between them. Germline CDR1 reads LNHNV; CDR2 reads YYDKDF (reference sequence). This CDR3 is CATSSILSTYEQYF. DNA for the CDR3: TGTGCCACCAGCAGCATATTATCGACCTACGAGCAGTACTTC.

The V and J genes are TRBV6-5 and TRBJ2-7; unclear D gene. The germline V and J ends were trimmed by 0 bases and 5 bases, with 8 bases remaining between them. CDR1 MNHEY and CDR2 SVGAGI come from the germline V gene. CDR3 length: 13 residues. CDR3 DNA sequence: TGTGCCAGCAGTTACTCGCGTAGGGACGAGCAGTACTTC. It specifies CASSYSRRDEQYF.

This chain joins TRBV5-5 and TRBJ2-7, with TRBD2 identical over 11 bases. From germline, CDR1 is SGHKS and CDR2 YYEKEE (reference sequence). V lost 4 bases and J lost 4; bases outside the gene matches: 7. The CDR3 spans 15 residues. The CDR3 protein is CASSKPTSGSYEQYF. The CDR3 nucleotides read TGTGCCAGCAGCAAACCTACTAGCGGGAGTTACGAGCAGTACTTC.

A single count supports this clone. The CDR3 DNA sequence: TGTGCCAGCAGCGTAGAAAGTAGCGGTTACACAGATACGCAGTATTTT. Its protein is CASSVESSGYTDTQYF. The genes are TRBV9 and TRBJ2-3, with D perhaps TRBD2 (6 bases). Germline V gene data show CDR1 as SGDLS and CDR2 as YYNGEE. The CDR3 contains 16 residues. V was trimmed by 0 bases and J by 2 bases, leaving 13 bases between them.

The rearrangement uses TRBV6-1 and TRBJ2-3; D is unclear. The V gene's germline CDR1 is MNHNS and CDR2 SASEGT. This CDR3 spans 14 amino acids. V lost 1 base to trimming and J lost 4 bases, with 9 bases between them. The CDR3 protein is CASSEEMSPDTQYF. The CDR3 DNA reads as TGTGCCAGCAGTGAAGAAATGAGTCCAGATACGCAGTATTTT.

The genes are TRBV7-9 and TRBJ2-7, with D perhaps TRBD2 (6 bases). The CDR3 covers 15 residues. From germline, CDR1 is SEHNR and CDR2 FQNEAQ (reference sequence). Deletions cut 4 bases from V and 0 bases from J, with 13 bases between. The CDR3 spells CASSSEGWGSYEQYF. The CDR3 DNA reads as TGTGCCAGCAGCTCGGAGGGATGGGGCTCCTACGAGCAGTACTTC.

The J gene is TRBJ2-2, the V gene TRBV4-3; D gene ambiguous. CDR3 length: 15 amino acids. Trimming removed 0 bases at V and 7 bases at J, with 12 bases between. CDR1 and CDR2 (germline): LGHNA, YSLEER. CDR3 residues: CASSQDSEVNGELFF. CDR3 coding DNA: TGCGCCAGCAGCCAAGATTCGGAAGTAAACGGGGAGCTGTTTTTT.

J is TRBJ2-7 and V is TRBV27; D ambiguous. The germline V gene encodes CDR1 MNHEY and CDR2 SMNVEV (reference sequence). This CDR3 spans 14 amino acids. Between the trimmed V and J ends, which lost 2 bases and 2 bases, there was a span of 10 bases. The CDR3 bases are TGTGCCAGCAGTTTAAGTACTCGCGCCTACGAGCAGTACTTC. As protein: CASSLSTRAYEQYF.

This CDR3 reads CASSPAGGWPQHF. The CDR3 DNA follows: TGTGCCAGCAGCCCGGCGGGGGGCTGGCCCCAGCATTTT. The J gene is TRBJ1-5, the V gene TRBV7-9; tentatively, D is TRBD1 (6 bases). CDR1 is SEHNR, CDR2 FQNEAQ, per germline (reference sequence). This CDR3 region has 13 residues. Trimming removed 5 bases from V and 9 bases from J, with 14 bases in between.

The chain recombines TRBV4-3 with TRBJ2-7; no clear D gene. The CDR3 loop spans 15 amino acids. V lost 0 bases to trimming and J lost 0 bases, with 9 bases between them. CDR1 and CDR2 from the germline V gene are LGHNA and YSLEER. The CDR3 is CASSQDWASSYEQYF. CDR3 coding DNA: TGCGCCAGCAGCCAAGATTGGGCTAGCTCCTACGAGCAGTACTTC.

This chain joins TRBV6-5 and TRBJ2-3, with TRBD2 matching over 7 bases. Germline CDR1 is MNHEY and CDR2 is SVGAGI. The CDR3 covers 16 residues. The ends lost 0 bases at V and 4 bases at J; junction bases unmatched: 7. The CDR3 reads CASSYSKGGGADTQYF. Here the CDR3 DNA reads TGTGCCAGCAGTTACTCGAAGGGCGGGGGAGCAGATACGCAGTATTTT.

The V gene is TRBV9, the J gene TRBJ2-1, with TRBD2 matching 9 bases. Trimming took 4 bases from V and 0 from J; bases not matched to a gene: 11. The CDR3 spans 18 residues. Germline V gene sequence: CDR1 SGDLS, CDR2 YYNGEE. The CDR3 loop is CASSLRAGGGGSYNEQFF. CDR3 nucleotide sequence: TGTGCCAGCAGCCTTCGGGCTGGCGGGGGGGGCTCCTACAATGAGCAGTTCTTC.